The 30 T cell receptor beta chains presented below share a single source sample, sequenced in a study of blood T cell repertoires in COVID-19. Data came from immunoSEQ multiplex PCR; TCRdb stores just in-frame clones and leaves some out. The top ten clones hold over 0.55% of a sample with about 260,000 clones, 88% of them seen once. Specimen: peripheral blood. The receptors come from a human donor in a cohort sampled during active COVID-19.

This chain connects TRBV5-8 to TRBJ2-5; the D gene is possibly TRBD2 (5 bases). CDR3 length: 12 residues. The ends were cut back, 4 bases at V and 4 bases at J, with 8 bases in the middle. The germline V gene encodes CDR1 SGHTS and CDR2 YDEGEE. For the CDR3, the DNA is TGTGCCAGCAGCCGAGGGCGAGAGACCCAGTACTTC. It yields the protein CASSRGRETQYF.

This clone was seen more than once but under ten times. This chain links TRBV30 with TRBJ1-2; TRBD1 might be the D (5 bases). Germline values: CDR1 GTSNPN, CDR2 SVGIG (reference sequence). Trimming removed 0 bases from V and 3 bases from J, with 8 bases in between. The CDR3 is 13 amino acids. CDR3 in amino acids: CAWSVHRYYGYTF. Written as DNA, the CDR3 is TGTGCCTGGAGTGTCCACAGGTACTATGGCTACACCTTC.

The chain employs TRBV6-6 and TRBJ1-1; D not resolved. This CDR3 region has 16 residues. Germline lookup yields CDR1 MNHNY and CDR2 SVGAGI (reference sequence). Between the trimmed V and J ends, which lost 2 bases and 3 bases, there was a span of 16 bases. The CDR3 here is CASSYLLERRDTEAFF. Written as DNA, the CDR3 is TGTGCCAGCAGTTACCTATTGGAGAGGAGGGACACTGAAGCTTTCTTT.

The J gene is TRBJ2-7, the V gene TRBV28; 8 bases are a match to TRBD2. Looked up from germline, CDR1 is MDHEN and CDR2 is SYDVKM. V dropped 2 bases and J dropped 6; count of bases not matched to a gene: 9. The CDR3 has 15 residues. CDR3 DNA: TGTGCCAGCAGTTTACTCGGGGGGGCGCGGCTCGAGCAGTACTTC. Its translation: CASSLLGGARLEQYF.

This chain links TRBV6-2 or TRBV6-3 with TRBJ1-2; 9 bases line up with TRBD1. The germline gives CDR1 MNHEY, CDR2 SVGEGT. Trimming at V came to 6 bases and at J to 6 bases, leaving 8 bases not matched to a gene. The CDR3 is 14 amino acids. The DNA of the CDR3 is TGTGCCAGCAGCCCGACAGGGGGATCGGATGGCTACACCTTC. It translates to CASSPTGGSDGYTF.

The rearrangement links TRBV21-1 to TRBJ2-7; the table's TRBD1 call for D was not verified on the DNA. TRBV21-1 is deemed a pseudogene. CDR3 length equals 16 residues. This CDR3 reads CASSIKGRDNTYEQYF. The DNA of the CDR3 is TGTGCCAGCAGCATCAAGGGCCGGGACAATACCTACGAGCAGTACTTC.

The chain combines TRBV7-2 with TRBJ2-7; D unclear. The germline V gene encodes CDR1 SGHTA and CDR2 FQGNSA. V gave up 0 bases and J gave up 4 bases, with 10 bases separating them. The CDR3 runs 14 residues. The CDR3 DNA reads TGTGCCAGCAGCTTAGCTCTGGAGCGTTACGAGCAGTACTTC. It translates to CASSLALERYEQYF.

V usage is TRBV4-1 and J usage is TRBJ1-5; unclear D gene. Trimming left V 0 bases short and J 0 bases short, with 9 bases between. The CDR3 contains 16 residues. Germline V gene lookup returns CDR1 MGHRA and CDR2 YSYEKL. The CDR3 sequence: CASSQDGGNSNQPQHF. In DNA form, the CDR3 reads TGCGCCAGCAGCCAAGATGGAGGAAATAGCAATCAGCCCCAGCATTTT.

The table lists this clone with a count of one. The gene calls are TRBV5-4 and TRBJ2-5; the match to TRBD1 covers 7 bases. The CDR3 spans 15 residues. J lost 3 bases, V lost 0 bases, and 5 bases had no gene match. Germline CDR1 and CDR2: SGHNT and YYREEE (reference sequence). The DNA of the CDR3 is TGTGCCAGCAGCTTGGCCGGGACAGATAAAGAGACCCAGTACTTC. Its translation: CASSLAGTDKETQYF.

J is TRBJ1-2 and V is TRBV4-3; 12 bases match TRBD1. The ends lost 0 bases at V and 6 bases at J; junction bases unmatched: 2. The germline V gene has CDR1 LGHNA and CDR2 YSLEER. The CDR3 loop spans 15 amino acids. CDR3 sequence: CASSQEGQGADGYTF. In nucleotides, the CDR3 is TGCGCCAGCAGCCAAGAGGGACAGGGGGCTGATGGCTACACCTTC.

In this sample, this clone turned up once. The rearrangement links TRBV12-3 or TRBV12-4 to TRBJ2-7, with 10 bases lining up with TRBD1. The CDR3 runs to 13 residues. J was trimmed by 4 bases and V by 7 bases; bases with no gene match: 4. The CDR3 DNA sequence: TGTGCCAGCACGGACAGGGGGAGATACGAGCAGTACTTC. This gives the protein CASTDRGRYEQYF.

This sequence joins TRBV5-4 and TRBJ2-7, with 7 bases fitting TRBD1. Germline V gene lookup returns CDR1 SGHNT and CDR2 YYREEE (reference sequence). Germline trimming cut 4 bases from V and 5 bases from J; bases unmatched to any gene: 9. The CDR3 sequence is 14 residues long. CDR3 nucleotide sequence: TGTGCCAGCAGCCAAAACAGGGGTTCGGACGAGCAGTACTTC. It encodes CASSQNRGSDEQYF.

This clone was seen once. V is TRBV9 and J is TRBJ2-7; D may be TRBD2 (6 bases). CDR3 length: 15 amino acids. V was shortened by 0 bases and J by 4 bases, with 14 bases between the two germline ends. The germline V gene has CDR1 SGDLS and CDR2 YYNGEE. Here the CDR3 reads CASSVGAGRPYEQYF. The CDR3, as DNA: TGTGCCAGCAGCGTAGGGGCGGGGAGGCCTTACGAGCAGTACTTC.

The table lists this clone with a few counts. The chain has TRBV28 and TRBJ2-1; D gene ambiguous. The CDR3 sequence is 15 residues long. V was shortened by 2 bases and J by 4 bases, with 12 bases between the two germline ends. Germline CDR1 reads MDHEN; CDR2 reads SYDVKM. CDR3 region: CASSLQADSYNEQFF. Written as DNA, the CDR3 is TGTGCCAGCAGTTTACAGGCCGATAGTTACAATGAGCAGTTCTTC.

This chain links TRBV6-5 with TRBJ1-1, with 11 bases that match TRBD1. V shed 6 bases, J shed 4 bases, and the junction held 7 bases outside the gene matches. Germline V gene sequence: CDR1 MNHEY, CDR2 SVGAGI. CDR3 length: 15 residues. Written as DNA, the CDR3 is TGTGCCAGCAGCCCAACCGGGACAGGGGGCACTGAAGCTTTCTTT. Translated: CASSPTGTGGTEAFF.

This clone occurred once. V usage is TRBV5-6 and J usage is TRBJ2-1; 8 positions match TRBD2. Germline V lookup: CDR1 SGHDT, CDR2 YYEEEE. Trimming at V came to 2 bases and at J to 3 bases, leaving 7 bases not matched to a gene. The CDR3 runs 16 residues. CDR3 loop: CASSFSAGGFYNEQFF. DNA of the CDR3: TGTGCCAGCAGCTTCAGTGCGGGGGGCTTCTACAATGAGCAGTTCTTC.

J is TRBJ1-2 and V is TRBV11-2; D is ambiguous. The V and J ends lost 4 bases and 0 bases respectively, with 21 bases between them. From germline, CDR1 is SGHAT and CDR2 FQNNGV. The CDR3 has 18 residues. The CDR3 DNA reads as TGTGCCAGCAGCTCGGCGGCGAATGACGCTCTCTCTAACTATGGCTACACCTTC. Translating gives CASSSAANDALSNYGYTF. Filled out from reference TRBV11-2 and TRBJ1-2, the complete variable domain reads EAGVAQSPRYKIIEKRQSVAFWCNPISGHATLYWYQQILGQGPKLLIQFQNNGVVDDSQLPKDRFSAERLKGVDSTLKIQPAKLEDSAVYLCASSSAANDALSNYGYTFGSGTRLTVV.

The chain uses TRBV19 and TRBJ2-5; D may be TRBD1 (5 bases). The CDR3 runs 13 residues. Trimming removed 5 bases at V and 5 bases at J, with 12 bases between. Germline assignment: CDR1 LNHDA and CDR2 SQIVND (reference sequence). This CDR3 is CASSVQGMETQYF. In nucleotides, the CDR3 is TGTGCCAGTAGTGTTCAGGGTATGGAGACCCAGTACTTC.

This clone was observed once. V and J are TRBV5-8 and TRBJ1-1, with a possible D match to TRBD1 (6 bases). The CDR3 totals 16 residues. Trimming took 3 bases from V and 4 from J, leaving 19 bases between them. In germline, CDR1 is SGHTS, CDR2 YDEGEE. In nucleotides, the CDR3 is TGTGCCAGCAGCTCCCTCACAGGGTCCCGAAGCACTGAAGCTTTCTTT. It yields the protein CASSSLTGSRSTEAFF.

This clone was seen a few times. V is TRBV15 and J is TRBJ2-1; perhaps TRBD2 as D (6 bases). The CDR3 has 15 residues. The germline gives CDR1 LNHNV, CDR2 YYDKDF (reference sequence). Trimming cost V 5 bases and J 6 bases, with 17 bases left between them. Written as DNA, the CDR3 is TGTGCCACCAGCCCGACGGAGGGGAGCGGCAATGAGCAGTTCTTC. Its translation: CATSPTEGSGNEQFF.

This chain joins TRBV27 and TRBJ2-3; TRBD2 matches at 9 bases. The CDR3 is 15 amino acids. V dropped 6 bases and J dropped 6; count of bases not matched to a gene: 10. Germline CDR1 and CDR2: MNHEY and SMNVEV (reference sequence). CDR3 loop: CASSLRIAGVDTQYF. The CDR3 coding sequence is TGTGCCAGCAGCCTGCGGATAGCGGGGGTCGATACGCAGTATTTT.

The V call is TRBV7-3, the J call TRBJ1-6; the match to TRBD1 covers 9 bases. The CDR3 is made up of 15 amino acids. The germline gives CDR1 SGHTA, CDR2 FQGTGA. The V gene end was trimmed by 6 bases and the J gene end by 7 bases; junction bases not matched to a gene: 7. DNA of the CDR3: TGTGCCAGCAGGATCTCCGGGACAGGGAATTCACCCCTCCACTTT. Protein: CASRISGTGNSPLHF. The complete variable domain, with remaining parts taken from reference TRBV7-3 and TRBJ1-6, reads GAGVSQTPSNKVTEKGKYVELRCDPISGHTALYWYRQSLGQGPEFLIYFQGTGAADDSGLPNDRFFAVRPEGSVSTLKIQRTERGDSAVYLCASRISGTGNSPLHFGNGTRLTVT.

This rearrangement joins TRBV5-4 to TRBJ2-6, with D maybe TRBD2 (5 bases). V was shortened by 1 base and J by 2 bases, with 10 bases between the two germline ends. The V gene's germline CDR1 is SGHNT and CDR2 YYREEE (reference sequence). The CDR3 spans 16 residues. Written as DNA, the CDR3 is TGTGCCAGCAGCTTGTCATACGGGACTGGGGCCAACGTCCTGACTTTC. Its protein product is CASSLSYGTGANVLTF.

This clone has a single count. The rearrangement uses TRBV10-3 and TRBJ2-6; a possible D gene is TRBD2 (5 bases). Germline CDR1 ENHRY, CDR2 SYGVKD. This CDR3 has 16 amino acids. Trimming took 2 bases from V and 2 from J, leaving 10 bases between them. The CDR3 coding sequence is TGTGCCATCAGTGAGGCCCTCGGGGCTGGGGCCAACGTCCTGACTTTC. Its translation is CAISEALGAGANVLTF.

This clone was detected once. The chain carries TRBV30 and TRBJ2-7, with D possibly being TRBD1 (6 bases). CDR1 and CDR2 from the germline V gene are GTSNPN and SVGIG (reference sequence). CDR3 length equals 12 residues. The V end lost 5 bases, the J end lost 9 bases, and 17 bases lay between the germline ends. The CDR3 nucleotides read TGTGCCTGGGGGACACAGGGATCCGGGCAGTACTTC. Protein: CAWGTQGSGQYF.

The CDR3 DNA reads TGTGCCAGCAGCTTGGGAAGGACAGTCTATAGCAATCAGCCCCAGCATTTT. The encoded protein is CASSLGRTVYSNQPQHF. This chain joins TRBV7-8 and TRBJ1-5, with D maybe TRBD1 (6 bases). This CDR3 region has 17 residues. Germline CDR1 and CDR2: SGHVS and FQNEAQ. Trimming left V 3 bases short and J 0 bases short, with 15 bases between.

The J gene is TRBJ2-6, the V gene TRBV19, with 12 bases matching TRBD1. The germline gives CDR1 LNHDA, CDR2 SQIVND (reference sequence). The CDR3 loop spans 17 amino acids. V dropped 3 bases and J dropped 3; count of bases not matched to a gene: 3. CDR3 DNA: TGTGCCAGTAGTATCCGGGACAGGGGGCTTGGGGCCAACGTCCTGACTTTC. It encodes CASSIRDRGLGANVLTF.

This clone has just a few counts. The chain is built from TRBV11-3 and TRBJ2-7; 7 positions agree with TRBD2. The CDR3 extends over 12 amino acids. CDR1 and CDR2 (germline): SGHNT, YENEEA. Trimming took 5 bases from V and 6 from J; bases not matched to a gene: 4. This CDR3 reads CASSRGVAEQYF. Here the CDR3 DNA reads TGTGCCAGCAGCCGGGGGGTGGCCGAGCAGTACTTC.

The chain has TRBV28 and TRBJ2-7, with TRBD1 matching 7 bases. The V segment lost 5 bases and the J segment 2 bases; nucleotides outside the gene matches: 6. Per germline, CDR1 MDHEN and CDR2 SYDVKM. This CDR3 comprises 14 residues. The CDR3 DNA follows: TGTGCCAGCAGTAACAGGGACAGCCCCTACGAGCAGTACTTC. Translated: CASSNRDSPYEQYF.

The chain links TRBV7-9 to TRBJ2-7; 12 bases map to TRBD1. J was trimmed by 6 bases and V by 5 bases; bases with no gene match: 8. CDR1 is SEHNR, CDR2 FQNEAQ, per germline (reference sequence). The CDR3 runs 15 residues. CDR3 bases: TGTGCCAGCAGCAAGACCGGGACAGGGGGCCTCGAGCAGTACTTC. Encoded protein: CASSKTGTGGLEQYF.